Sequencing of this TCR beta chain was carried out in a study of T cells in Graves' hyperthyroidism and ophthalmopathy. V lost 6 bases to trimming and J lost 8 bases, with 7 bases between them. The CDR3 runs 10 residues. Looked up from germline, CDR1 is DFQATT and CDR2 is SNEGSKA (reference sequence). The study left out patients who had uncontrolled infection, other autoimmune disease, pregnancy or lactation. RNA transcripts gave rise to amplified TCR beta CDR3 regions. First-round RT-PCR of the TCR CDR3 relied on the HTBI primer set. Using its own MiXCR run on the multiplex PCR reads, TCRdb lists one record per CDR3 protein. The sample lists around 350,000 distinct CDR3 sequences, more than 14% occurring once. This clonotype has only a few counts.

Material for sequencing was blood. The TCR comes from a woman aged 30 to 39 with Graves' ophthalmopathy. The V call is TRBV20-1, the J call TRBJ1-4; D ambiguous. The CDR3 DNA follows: TGCAGTGCGTACTCCGAAAAACTGTTTTTT. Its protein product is CSAYSEKLFF.